This TCR beta chain was sequenced in a study of tumor and adjacent non-tumor tissue in lung cancer (dated by TCRdb to the late 2010s). Regarding the study in general: The cohort included some twelve adenocarcinoma, 2 squamous cell carcinoma and 1 small cell lung cancer patients. The 15 enrolled patients, of whom approximately 10 were men and 5 were women, were aged 31 to 76 years and were diagnosed with TNM stage I to III disease. Sequencing produced about 130,000,000 productive TCRbeta reads in total, an average of about 4 million reads per sample. The study compared bulk TCRbeta repertoires between lung tumor tissue and matched distant non-tumor lung tissue from approximately 14 lung cancer patients. Over 25 paired specimens, one tumor and one normal lung sample per patient, were profiled by TCRbeta CDR3 sequencing. Summary of the overall study and its limitations: With only about 14 patients in the cohort, the authors noted that larger samples and more detailed clinical data are needed. Peripheral blood was not sequenced, so blood TCRbeta repertoires were not examined in the lung cancer patients of the study. TCR diversity was significantly higher in younger patients, and higher tumor TCR diversity was associated with shorter overall and disease-free survival. The sequencing platform is not named in the methods, and unique molecular identifiers are not mentioned. Tumor tissue showed significantly higher TCR diversity (inverse Simpson) than normal lung tissue, at roughly 390 vs 170 (P = 0.0075, Mann-Whitney U test). In normal lung, the top 100 clones accounted for a significantly larger cumulative share of the repertoire than in tumor tissue.

RNA was isolated from bulk, unsorted tissue, and RNA quality was assessed with a NanoDrop ND-1000 and an Agilent 2100. Distant non-tumor tissue taken more than 3 cm from the tumor edge was used as the normal lung sample. The donors were newly diagnosed lung cancer patients admitted for thoracic surgery in China from August to November 2014 who had not received prior chemotherapy. Patients with previous radiotherapy or chemotherapy, or with another concurrent cancer, were excluded from the study. Surgical tissue pieces of roughly 1-2 cm3 were preserved in RNAlater solution and stored at -80 °C until use. This clonotype showed up just a few times. This receptor's antigen is unknown. No much larger clone exists at a distance of one base, and base qualities are not known. Trimming at the junction amounts to 3 bases on V and 3 bases on J, and the germline ends lie 11 bases apart. The CDR3 runs 14 amino acids, cysteine and phenylalanine included. The DNA shown is the 42-base CDR3, in frame from base 1. Via the germline V gene, CDR1 is MDHEN and CDR2 SYDVKM.

The receptor library was made with multiplex PCR. Sequencing used an Illumina HiSeq 2500. TCRbeta libraries were built by three rounds of nested PCR using primers (Table S4), following protocols modified from ARM-PCR. Before sequencing, PCR products of 200-500 bp were cut from the gel and purified using the QIAquick gel extraction kit. On the study's bioinformatics: Reads were cleaned using Trimmomatic, were merged into complete CDR3 sequences using FLASH, and were assigned to V(D)J germline segments using MiTCR. VDJtools was used to compute clonal diversity as the inverse Simpson's index. In-frame sequences without a premature stop codon were defined as productive reads. Through fastp at Q25 and MiXCR, TCRdb rebuilt clones from the public reads, retaining in-frame beta chains. CDR3 protein duplicates are merged, each entry listing the most common genes and DNA. The V and J calls were determined by TCRdb, not by the authors. Across this sample there are roughly 48,000 distinct CDR3 sequences, with roughly 67% seen only once. Approximately 28% of the sample is held by the ten biggest clonotypes.

This sequence originates from a woman in her 70s with non-small cell lung cancer. Sequencing was done on a sample of distant non-tumor lung tissue. The V and J genes are TRBV28 and TRBJ1-2; confidence is insufficient to name the D gene. The CDR3 region has the sequence CASSLGSRDYGYTF. The sequenced DNA is TGTGCCAGCAGTTTGGGGTCCCGGGACTATGGCTACACCTTC.